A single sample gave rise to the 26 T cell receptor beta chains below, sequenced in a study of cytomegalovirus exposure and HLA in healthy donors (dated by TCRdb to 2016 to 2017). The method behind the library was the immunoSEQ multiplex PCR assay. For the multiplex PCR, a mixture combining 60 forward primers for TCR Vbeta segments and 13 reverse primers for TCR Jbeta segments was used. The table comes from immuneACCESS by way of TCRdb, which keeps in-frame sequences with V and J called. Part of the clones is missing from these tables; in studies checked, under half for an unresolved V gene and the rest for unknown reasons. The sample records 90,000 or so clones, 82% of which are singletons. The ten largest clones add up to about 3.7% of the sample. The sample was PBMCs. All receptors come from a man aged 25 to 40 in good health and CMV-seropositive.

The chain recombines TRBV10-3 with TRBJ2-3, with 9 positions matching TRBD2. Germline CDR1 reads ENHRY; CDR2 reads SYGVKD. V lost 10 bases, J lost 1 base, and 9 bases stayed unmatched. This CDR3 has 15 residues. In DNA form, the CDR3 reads TGTGCCACCGGGACTAGCCAAGATGGCACAGATACGCAGTATTTT. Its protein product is CATGTSQDGTDTQYF.

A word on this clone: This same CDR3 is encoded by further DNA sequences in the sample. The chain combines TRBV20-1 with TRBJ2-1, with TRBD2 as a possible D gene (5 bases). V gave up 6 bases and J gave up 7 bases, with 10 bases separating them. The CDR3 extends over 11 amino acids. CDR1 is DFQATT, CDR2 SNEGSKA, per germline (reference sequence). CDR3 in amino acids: CSATTSNEQFF. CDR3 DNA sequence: TGCAGTGCCACTACTAGTAATGAGCAGTTCTTC.

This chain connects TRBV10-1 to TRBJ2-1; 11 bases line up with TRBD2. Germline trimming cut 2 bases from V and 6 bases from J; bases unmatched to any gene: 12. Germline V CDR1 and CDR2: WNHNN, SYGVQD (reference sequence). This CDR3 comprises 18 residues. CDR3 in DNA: TGCGCCAGCAGTGAGGATTTGGCTAGCGGGAGGCTGGGCAATGAGCAGTTCTTC. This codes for CASSEDLASGRLGNEQFF.

The CDR3 DNA follows: TGTGCCAGCAGCTTAATGGCAGGGGGGAACACTGAAGCTTTCTTT. This codes for CASSLMAGGNTEAFF. The chain uses TRBV5-4 and TRBJ1-1, with 7 bases aligning to TRBD1. The CDR3 extends over 15 amino acids. V lost 2 bases and J lost 1; bases outside the gene matches: 5. CDR1 SGHNT and CDR2 YYREEE come from the germline V gene (reference sequence).

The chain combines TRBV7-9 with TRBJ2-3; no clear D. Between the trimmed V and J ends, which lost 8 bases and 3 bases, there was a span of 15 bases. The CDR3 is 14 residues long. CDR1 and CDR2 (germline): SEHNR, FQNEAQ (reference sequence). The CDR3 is CASCSVFGTDTQYF. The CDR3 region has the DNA TGTGCCAGCTGCAGCGTTTTTGGTACAGATACGCAGTATTTT.

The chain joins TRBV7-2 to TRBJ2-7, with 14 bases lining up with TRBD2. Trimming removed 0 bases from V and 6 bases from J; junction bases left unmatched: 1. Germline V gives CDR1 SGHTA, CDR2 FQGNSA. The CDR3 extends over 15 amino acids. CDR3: CASSLAGLAGAEQYF. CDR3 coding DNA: TGTGCCAGCAGCTTAGCGGGACTAGCGGGAGCCGAGCAGTACTTC.

The CDR3 region has the DNA TGTGCCAGCAGTTTGGGACATACCGGGGAGCTGTTTTTT. Amino acids: CASSLGHTGELFF. The chain has TRBV28 and TRBJ2-2; D perhaps matches TRBD1 (6 bases). This CDR3 has 13 amino acids. V lost 3 bases and J 5 bases, leaving 7 bases between the germline ends. Germline V gene data show CDR1 as MDHEN and CDR2 as SYDVKM.

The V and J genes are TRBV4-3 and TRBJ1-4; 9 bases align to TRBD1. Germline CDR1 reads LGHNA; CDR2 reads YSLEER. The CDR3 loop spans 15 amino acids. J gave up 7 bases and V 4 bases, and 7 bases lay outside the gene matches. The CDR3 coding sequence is TGCGCCAGCAGCCGAACAGGGGGCGCGGCTGAAAAACTGTTTTTT. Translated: CASSRTGGAAEKLFF.

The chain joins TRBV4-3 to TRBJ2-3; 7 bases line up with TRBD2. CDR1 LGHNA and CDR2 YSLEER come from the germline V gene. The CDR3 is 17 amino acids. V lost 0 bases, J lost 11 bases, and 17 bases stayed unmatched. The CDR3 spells CASSQEVASGTKVGQYF. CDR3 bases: TGCGCCAGCAGCCAAGAGGTGGCGAGCGGGACTAAAGTGGGGCAGTATTTT.

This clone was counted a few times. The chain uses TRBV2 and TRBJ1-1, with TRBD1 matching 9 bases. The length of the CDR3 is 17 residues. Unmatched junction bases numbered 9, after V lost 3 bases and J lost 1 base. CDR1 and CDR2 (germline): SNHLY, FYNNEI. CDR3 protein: CASSEDNRGRGNTEAFF. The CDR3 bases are TGTGCCAGCAGTGAGGACAACAGGGGGCGAGGGAACACTGAAGCTTTCTTT.

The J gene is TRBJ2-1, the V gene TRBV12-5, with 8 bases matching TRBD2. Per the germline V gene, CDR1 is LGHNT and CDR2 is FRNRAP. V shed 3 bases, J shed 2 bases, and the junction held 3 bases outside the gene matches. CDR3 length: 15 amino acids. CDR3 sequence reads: CASGFLSGAYNEQFF. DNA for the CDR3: TGTGCTAGTGGTTTTCTTAGCGGGGCCTACAATGAGCAGTTCTTC.

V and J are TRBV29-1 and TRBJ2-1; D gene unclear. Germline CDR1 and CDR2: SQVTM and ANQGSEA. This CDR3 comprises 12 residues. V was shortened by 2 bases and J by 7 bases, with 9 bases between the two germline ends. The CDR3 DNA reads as TGCAGCGTTGAATCAGGTACGAATGAGCAGTTCTTC. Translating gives CSVESGTNEQFF.

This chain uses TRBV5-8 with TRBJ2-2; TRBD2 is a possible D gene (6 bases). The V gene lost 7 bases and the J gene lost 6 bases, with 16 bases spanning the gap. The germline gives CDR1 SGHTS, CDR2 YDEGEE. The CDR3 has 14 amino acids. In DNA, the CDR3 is TGTGCCAGCCACGGGTGGGGGGAGCCCGGGGAGCTGTTTTTT. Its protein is CASHGWGEPGELFF.

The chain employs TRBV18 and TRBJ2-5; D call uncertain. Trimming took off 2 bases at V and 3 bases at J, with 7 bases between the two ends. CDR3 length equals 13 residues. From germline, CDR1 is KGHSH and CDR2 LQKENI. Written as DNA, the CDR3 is TGTGCCAGCTCACCAGGCGGAAAAGAGACCCAGTACTTC. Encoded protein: CASSPGGKETQYF. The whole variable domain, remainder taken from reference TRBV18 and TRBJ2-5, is NAGVMQNPRHLVRRRGQEARLRCSPMKGHSHVYWYRQLPEEGLKFMVYLQKENIIDESGMPKERFSAEFPKEGPSILRIQQVVRGDSAAYFCASSPGGKETQYFGPGTRLLVL.

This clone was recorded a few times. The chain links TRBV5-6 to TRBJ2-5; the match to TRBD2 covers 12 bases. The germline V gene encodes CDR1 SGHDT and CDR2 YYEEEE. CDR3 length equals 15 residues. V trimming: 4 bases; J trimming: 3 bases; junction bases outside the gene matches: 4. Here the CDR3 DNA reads TGTGCCAGCAGCAGGAGGACTAGCGGGAAAGAGACCCAGTACTTC. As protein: CASSRRTSGKETQYF.

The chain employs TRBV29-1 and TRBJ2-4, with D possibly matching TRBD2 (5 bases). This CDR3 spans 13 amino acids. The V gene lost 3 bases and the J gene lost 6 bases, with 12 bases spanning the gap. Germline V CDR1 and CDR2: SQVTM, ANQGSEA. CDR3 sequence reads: CSVELGRGNIQYF. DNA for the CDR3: TGCAGCGTTGAGTTGGGGAGAGGAAACATTCAGTACTTC.

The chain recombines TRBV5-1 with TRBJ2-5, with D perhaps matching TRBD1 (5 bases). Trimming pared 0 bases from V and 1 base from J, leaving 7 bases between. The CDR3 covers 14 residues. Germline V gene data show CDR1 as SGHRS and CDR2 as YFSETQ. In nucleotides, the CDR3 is TGCGCCAGCAGCTTGGGCAGGGCCCAAGAGACCCAGTACTTC. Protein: CASSLGRAQETQYF.

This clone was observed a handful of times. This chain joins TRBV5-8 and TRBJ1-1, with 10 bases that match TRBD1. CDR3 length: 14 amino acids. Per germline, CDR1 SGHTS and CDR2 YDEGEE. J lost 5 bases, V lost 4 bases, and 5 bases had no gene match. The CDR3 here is CASSKGQGWTEAFF. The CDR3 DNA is TGTGCCAGCAGCAAGGGACAGGGGTGGACTGAAGCTTTCTTT.

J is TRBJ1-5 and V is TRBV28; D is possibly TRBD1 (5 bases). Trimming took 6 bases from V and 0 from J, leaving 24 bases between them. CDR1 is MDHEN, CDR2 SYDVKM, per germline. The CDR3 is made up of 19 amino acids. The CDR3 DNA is TGTGCCAGCAGACCAATGAAGGGGTCGGGACTGCATAGCAATCAGCCCCAGCATTTT. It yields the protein CASRPMKGSGLHSNQPQHF.

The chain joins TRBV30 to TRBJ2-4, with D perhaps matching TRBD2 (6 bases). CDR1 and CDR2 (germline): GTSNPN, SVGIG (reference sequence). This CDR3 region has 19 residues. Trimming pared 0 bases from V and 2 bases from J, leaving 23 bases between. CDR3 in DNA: TGTGCCTGGAGTGTACAGAGGGGAACTACTAGCCTGCCCAAAAACATTCAGTACTTC. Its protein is CAWSVQRGTTSLPKNIQYF. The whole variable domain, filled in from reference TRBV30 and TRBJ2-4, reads SQTIHQWPATLVQPVGSPLSLECTVEGTSNPNLYWYRQAAGRGLQLLFYSVGIGQISSEVPQNLSASRPQDRQFILSSKKLLLSDSGFYLCAWSVQRGTTSLPKNIQYFGAGTRLSVL.

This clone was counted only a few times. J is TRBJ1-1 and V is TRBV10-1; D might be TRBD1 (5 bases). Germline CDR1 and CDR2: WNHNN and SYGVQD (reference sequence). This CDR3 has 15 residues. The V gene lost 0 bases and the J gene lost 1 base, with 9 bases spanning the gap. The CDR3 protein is CASSESVGANTEAFF. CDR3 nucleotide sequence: TGCGCCAGCAGTGAGTCGGTTGGGGCGAACACTGAAGCTTTCTTT.

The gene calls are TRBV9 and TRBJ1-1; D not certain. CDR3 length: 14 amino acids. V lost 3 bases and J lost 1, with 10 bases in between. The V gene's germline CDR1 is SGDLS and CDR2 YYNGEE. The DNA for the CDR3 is TGTGCCAGCAGCGCCGGGATCCCGAACACTGAAGCTTTCTTT. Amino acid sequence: CASSAGIPNTEAFF.

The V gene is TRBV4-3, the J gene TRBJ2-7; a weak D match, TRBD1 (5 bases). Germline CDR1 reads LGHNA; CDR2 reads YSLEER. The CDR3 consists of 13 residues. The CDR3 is CDPQVGVPYEQYF. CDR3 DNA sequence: TGCGACCCACAAGTAGGGGTGCCCTACGAGCAGTACTTC.

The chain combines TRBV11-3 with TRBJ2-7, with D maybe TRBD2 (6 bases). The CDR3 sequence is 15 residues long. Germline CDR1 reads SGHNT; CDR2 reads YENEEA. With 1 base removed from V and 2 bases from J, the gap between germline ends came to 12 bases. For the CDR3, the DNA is TGTGCCAGCAGCTTAGGGGCTAGCGACACCTACGAGCAGTACTTC. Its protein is CASSLGASDTYEQYF.

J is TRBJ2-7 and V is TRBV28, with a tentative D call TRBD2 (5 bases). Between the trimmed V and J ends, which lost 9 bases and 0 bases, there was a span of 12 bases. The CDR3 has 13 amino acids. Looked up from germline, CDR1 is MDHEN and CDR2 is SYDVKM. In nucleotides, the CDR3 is TGTGCCAGTCATTTAGGGAGCTCCTACGAGCAGTACTTC. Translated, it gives CASHLGSSYEQYF.

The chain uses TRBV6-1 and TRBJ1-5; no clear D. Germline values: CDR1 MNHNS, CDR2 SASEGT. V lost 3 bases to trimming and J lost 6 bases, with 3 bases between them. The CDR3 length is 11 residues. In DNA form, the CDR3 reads TGTGCCAGCAGTGATCGTCAGCCCCAGCATTTT. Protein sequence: CASSDRQPQHF.